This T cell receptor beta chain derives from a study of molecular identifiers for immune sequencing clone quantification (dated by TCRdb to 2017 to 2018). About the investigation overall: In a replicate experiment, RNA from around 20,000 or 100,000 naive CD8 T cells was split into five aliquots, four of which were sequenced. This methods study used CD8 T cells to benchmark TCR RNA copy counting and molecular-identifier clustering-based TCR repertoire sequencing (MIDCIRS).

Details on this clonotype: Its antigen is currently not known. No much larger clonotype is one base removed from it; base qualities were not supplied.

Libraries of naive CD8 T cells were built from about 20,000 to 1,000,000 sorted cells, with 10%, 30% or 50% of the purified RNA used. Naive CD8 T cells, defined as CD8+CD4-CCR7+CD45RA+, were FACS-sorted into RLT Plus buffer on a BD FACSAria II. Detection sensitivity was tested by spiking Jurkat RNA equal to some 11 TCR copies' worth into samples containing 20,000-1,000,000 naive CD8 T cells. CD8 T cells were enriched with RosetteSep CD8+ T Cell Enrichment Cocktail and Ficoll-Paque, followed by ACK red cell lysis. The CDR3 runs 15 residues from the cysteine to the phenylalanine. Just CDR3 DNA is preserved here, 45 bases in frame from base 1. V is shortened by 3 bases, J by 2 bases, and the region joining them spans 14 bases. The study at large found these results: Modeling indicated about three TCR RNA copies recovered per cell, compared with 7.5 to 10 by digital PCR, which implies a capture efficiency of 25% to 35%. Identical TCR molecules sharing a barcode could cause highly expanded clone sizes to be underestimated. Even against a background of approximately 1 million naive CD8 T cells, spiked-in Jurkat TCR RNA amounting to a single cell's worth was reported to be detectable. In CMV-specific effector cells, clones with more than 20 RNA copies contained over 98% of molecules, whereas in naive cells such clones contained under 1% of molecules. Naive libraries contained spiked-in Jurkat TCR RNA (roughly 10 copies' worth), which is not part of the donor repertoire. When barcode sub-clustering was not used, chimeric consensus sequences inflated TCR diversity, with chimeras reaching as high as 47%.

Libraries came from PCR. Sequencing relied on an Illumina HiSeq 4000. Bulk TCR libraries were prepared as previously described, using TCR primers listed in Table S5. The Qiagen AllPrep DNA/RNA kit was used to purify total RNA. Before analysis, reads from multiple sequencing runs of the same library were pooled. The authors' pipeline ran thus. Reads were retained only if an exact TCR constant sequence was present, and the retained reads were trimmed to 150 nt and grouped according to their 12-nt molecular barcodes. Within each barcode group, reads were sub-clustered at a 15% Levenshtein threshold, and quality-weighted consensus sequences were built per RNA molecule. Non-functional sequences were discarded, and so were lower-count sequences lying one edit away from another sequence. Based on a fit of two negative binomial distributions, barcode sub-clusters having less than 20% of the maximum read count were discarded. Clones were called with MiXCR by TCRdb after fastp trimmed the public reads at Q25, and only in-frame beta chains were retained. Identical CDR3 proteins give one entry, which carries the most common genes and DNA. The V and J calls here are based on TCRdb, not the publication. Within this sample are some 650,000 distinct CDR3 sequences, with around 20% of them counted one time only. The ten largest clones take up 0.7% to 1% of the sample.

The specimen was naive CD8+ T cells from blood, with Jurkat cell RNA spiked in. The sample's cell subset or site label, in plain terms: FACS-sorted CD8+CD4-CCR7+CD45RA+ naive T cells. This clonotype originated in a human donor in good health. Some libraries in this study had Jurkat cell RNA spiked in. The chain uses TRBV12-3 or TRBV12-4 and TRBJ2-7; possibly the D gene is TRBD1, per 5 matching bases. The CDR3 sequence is CASSLRPGITYEQYF. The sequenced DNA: TGTGCCAGCAGTTTGCGTCCAGGGATAACCTACGAGCAGTACTTC.